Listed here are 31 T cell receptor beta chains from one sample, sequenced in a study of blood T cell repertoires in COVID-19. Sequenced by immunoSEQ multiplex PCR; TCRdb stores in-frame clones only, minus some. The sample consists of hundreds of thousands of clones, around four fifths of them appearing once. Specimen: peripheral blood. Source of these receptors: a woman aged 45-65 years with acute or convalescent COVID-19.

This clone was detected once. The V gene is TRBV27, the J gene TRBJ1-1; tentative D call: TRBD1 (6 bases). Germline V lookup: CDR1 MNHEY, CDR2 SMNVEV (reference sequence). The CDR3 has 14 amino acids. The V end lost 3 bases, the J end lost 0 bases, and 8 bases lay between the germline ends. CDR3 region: CASSFGQLNTEAFF. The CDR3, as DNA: TGTGCCAGCAGTTTTGGACAGTTGAACACTGAAGCTTTCTTT.

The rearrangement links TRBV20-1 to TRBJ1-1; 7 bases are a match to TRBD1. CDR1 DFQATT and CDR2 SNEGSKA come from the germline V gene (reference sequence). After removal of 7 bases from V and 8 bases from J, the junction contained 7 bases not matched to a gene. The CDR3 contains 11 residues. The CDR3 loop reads CSGTRQGEAFF. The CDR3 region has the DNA TGCAGTGGAACCCGACAGGGCGAAGCTTTCTTT.

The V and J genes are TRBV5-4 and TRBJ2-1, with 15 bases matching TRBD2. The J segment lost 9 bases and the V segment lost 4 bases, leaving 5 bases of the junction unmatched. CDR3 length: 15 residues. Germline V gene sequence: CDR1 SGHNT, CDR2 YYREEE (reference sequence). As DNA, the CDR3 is TGTGCCAGCAGCCAGGGACTAGCGGGAGGAACTGAGCAGTTCTTC. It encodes CASSQGLAGGTEQFF.

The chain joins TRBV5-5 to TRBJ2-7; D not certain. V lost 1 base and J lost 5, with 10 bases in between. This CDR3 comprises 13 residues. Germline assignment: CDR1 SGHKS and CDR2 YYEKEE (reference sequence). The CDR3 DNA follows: TGTGCCAGCAGCTTGTTGGTAGCTAACGAGCAGTACTTC. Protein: CASSLLVANEQYF.

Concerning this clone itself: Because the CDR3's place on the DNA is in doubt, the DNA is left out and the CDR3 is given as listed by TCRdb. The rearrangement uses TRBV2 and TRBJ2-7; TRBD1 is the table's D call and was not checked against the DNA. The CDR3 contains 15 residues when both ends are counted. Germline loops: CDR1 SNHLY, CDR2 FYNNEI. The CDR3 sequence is CASSSSGQGSYEQYF.

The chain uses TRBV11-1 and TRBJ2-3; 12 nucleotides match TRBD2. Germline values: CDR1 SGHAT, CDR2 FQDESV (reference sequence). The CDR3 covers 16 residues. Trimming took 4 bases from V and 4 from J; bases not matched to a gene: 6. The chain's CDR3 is CASSSTSGRWADTQYF. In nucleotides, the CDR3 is TGTGCCAGCAGCTCGACTAGCGGGAGATGGGCAGATACGCAGTATTTT.

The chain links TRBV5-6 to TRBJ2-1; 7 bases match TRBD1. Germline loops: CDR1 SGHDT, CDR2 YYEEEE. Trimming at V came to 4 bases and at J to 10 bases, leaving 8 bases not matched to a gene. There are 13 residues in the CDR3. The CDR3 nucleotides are TGTGCCAGCAGCATTGGACAGGTGAGAGAGCAGTTCTTC. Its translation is CASSIGQVREQFF.

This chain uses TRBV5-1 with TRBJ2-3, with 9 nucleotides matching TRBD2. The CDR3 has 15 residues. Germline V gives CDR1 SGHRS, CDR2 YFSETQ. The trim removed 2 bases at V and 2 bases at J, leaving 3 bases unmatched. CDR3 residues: CASSFGGRATDTQYF. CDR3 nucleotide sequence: TGCGCCAGCAGCTTTGGCGGGAGGGCCACAGATACGCAGTATTTT.

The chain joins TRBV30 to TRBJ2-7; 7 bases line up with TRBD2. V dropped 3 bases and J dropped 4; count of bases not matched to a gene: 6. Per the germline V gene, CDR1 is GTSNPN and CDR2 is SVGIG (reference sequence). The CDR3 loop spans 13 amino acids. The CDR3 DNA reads TGTGCCTGGAGAGGACTAGTAGCTTACGAGCAGTACTTC. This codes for CAWRGLVAYEQYF.

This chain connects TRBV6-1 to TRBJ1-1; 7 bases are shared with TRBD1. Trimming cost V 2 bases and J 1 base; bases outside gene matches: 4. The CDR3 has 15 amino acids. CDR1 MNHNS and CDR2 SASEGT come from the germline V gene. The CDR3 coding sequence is TGTGCCAGCAGTGAACTTCAGGGGGGGAACACTGAAGCTTTCTTT. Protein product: CASSELQGGNTEAFF.

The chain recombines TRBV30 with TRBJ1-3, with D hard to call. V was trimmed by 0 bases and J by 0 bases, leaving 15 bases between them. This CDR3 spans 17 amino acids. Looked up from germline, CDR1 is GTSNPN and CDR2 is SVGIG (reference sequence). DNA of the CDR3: TGTGCCTGGAGTGTATTTCTCCTCCCTAACTCTGGAAACACCATATATTTT. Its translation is CAWSVFLLPNSGNTIYF. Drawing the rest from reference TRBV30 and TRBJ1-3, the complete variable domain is SQTIHQWPATLVQPVGSPLSLECTVEGTSNPNLYWYRQAAGRGLQLLFYSVGIGQISSEVPQNLSASRPQDRQFILSSKKLLLSDSGFYLCAWSVFLLPNSGNTIYFGEGSWLTVV.

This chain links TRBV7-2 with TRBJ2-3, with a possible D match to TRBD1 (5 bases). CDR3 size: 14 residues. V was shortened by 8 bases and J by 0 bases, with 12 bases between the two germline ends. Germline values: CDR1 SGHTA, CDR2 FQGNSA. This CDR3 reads CASSKGISTDTQYF. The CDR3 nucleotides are TGTGCCAGCTCTAAGGGGATCAGCACAGATACGCAGTATTTT.

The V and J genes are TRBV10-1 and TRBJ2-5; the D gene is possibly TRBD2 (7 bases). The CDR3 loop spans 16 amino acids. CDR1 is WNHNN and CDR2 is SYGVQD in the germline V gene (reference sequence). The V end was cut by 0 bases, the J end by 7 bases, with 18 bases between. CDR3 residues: CASSESIGGGRGTQYF. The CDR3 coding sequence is TGCGCCAGCAGTGAGTCGATCGGCGGGGGCCGGGGGACCCAGTACTTC.

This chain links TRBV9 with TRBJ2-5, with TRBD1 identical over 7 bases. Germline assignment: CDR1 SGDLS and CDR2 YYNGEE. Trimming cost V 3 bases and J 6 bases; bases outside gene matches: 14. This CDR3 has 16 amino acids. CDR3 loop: CASSASHRQGPQTQYF. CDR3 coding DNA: TGTGCCAGCAGCGCCAGCCATAGACAGGGTCCGCAGACCCAGTACTTC. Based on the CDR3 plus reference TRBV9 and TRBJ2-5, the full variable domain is DSGVTQTPKHLITATGQRVTLRCSPRSGDLSVYWYQQSLDQGLQFLIQYYNGEERAKGNILERFSAQQFPDLHSELNLSSLELGDSALYFCASSASHRQGPQTQYFGPGTRLLVL.

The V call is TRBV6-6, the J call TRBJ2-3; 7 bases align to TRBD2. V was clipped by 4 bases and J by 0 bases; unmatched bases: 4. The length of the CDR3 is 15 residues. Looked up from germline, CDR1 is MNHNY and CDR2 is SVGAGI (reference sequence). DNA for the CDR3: TGTGCCAGCAGTTTGGGCGGGGGTAGCACAGATACGCAGTATTTT. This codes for CASSLGGGSTDTQYF.

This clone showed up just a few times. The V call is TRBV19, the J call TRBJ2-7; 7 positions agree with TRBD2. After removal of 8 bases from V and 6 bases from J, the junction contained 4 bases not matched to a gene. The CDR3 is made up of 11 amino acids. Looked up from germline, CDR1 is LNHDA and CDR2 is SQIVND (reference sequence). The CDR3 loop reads CASRAGAEQYF. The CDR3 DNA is TGTGCCAGTCGGGCGGGAGCCGAGCAGTACTTC. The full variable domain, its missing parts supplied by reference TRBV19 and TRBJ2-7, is DGGITQSPKYLFRKEGQNVTLSCEQNLNHDAMYWYRQDPGQGLRLIYYSQIVNDFQKGDIAEGYSVSREKKESFPLTVTSAQKNPTAFYLCASRAGAEQYFGPGTRLTVT.

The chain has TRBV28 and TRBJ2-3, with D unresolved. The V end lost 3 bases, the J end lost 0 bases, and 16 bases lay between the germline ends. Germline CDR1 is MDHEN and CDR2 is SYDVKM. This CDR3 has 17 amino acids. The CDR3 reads CASSFVPDSVSTDTQYF. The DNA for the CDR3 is TGTGCCAGCAGTTTTGTTCCCGATTCGGTGAGCACAGATACGCAGTATTTT.

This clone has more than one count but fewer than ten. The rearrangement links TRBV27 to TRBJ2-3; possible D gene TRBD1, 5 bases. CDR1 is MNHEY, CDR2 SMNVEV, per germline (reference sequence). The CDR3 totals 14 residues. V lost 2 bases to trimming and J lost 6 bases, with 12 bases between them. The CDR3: CASSLLGPTDTQYF. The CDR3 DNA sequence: TGTGCCAGCAGTTTACTGGGGCCCACGGATACGCAGTATTTT.

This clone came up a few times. CDR3 residues: CASRRETSSYNEQFF. For the CDR3, the DNA is TGCGCCAGCAGACGGGAAACTAGCTCCTACAATGAGCAGTTCTTC. The chain employs TRBV5-1 and TRBJ2-1, with D possibly matching TRBD2 (5 bases). The germline V gene has CDR1 SGHRS and CDR2 YFSETQ. V lost 5 bases to trimming and J lost 0 bases, with 12 bases between them. The CDR3 runs to 15 residues.

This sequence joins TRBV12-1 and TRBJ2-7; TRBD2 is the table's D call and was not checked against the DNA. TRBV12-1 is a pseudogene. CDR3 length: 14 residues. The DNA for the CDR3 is TGTGCCAGCAGCTTAAGACTAGTCTCCTACGAGCAGTACTTC. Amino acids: CASSLRLVSYEQYF.

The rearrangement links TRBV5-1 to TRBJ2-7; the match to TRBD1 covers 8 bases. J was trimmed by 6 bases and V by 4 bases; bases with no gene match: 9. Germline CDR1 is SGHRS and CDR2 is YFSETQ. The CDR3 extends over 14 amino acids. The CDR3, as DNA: TGCGCCAGCAGCCTCGGGACAGGCCAGGCCGAGCAGTACTTC. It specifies CASSLGTGQAEQYF.

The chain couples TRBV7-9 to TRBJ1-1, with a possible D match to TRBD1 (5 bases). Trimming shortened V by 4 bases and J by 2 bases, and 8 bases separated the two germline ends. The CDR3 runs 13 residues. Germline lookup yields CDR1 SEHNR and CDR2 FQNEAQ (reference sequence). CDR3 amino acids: CASSSRENTEAFF. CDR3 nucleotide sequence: TGTGCCAGCAGCTCCAGGGAAAACACTGAAGCTTTCTTT.

The DNA of the CDR3 is TGTGCCAGCTCACCACCAGACAGGGCCTTATCGCTCAGTCGGGATGGCTACACCTTC. Its protein product is CASSPPDRALSLSRDGYTF. V and J are TRBV18 and TRBJ1-2; TRBD1 matches at 7 bases. This CDR3 comprises 19 residues. The germline V gene has CDR1 KGHSH and CDR2 LQKENI. V lost 0 bases, J lost 6 bases, and 19 bases stayed unmatched. Together with reference TRBV18 and TRBJ1-2, the CDR3 gives the full variable domain: NAGVMQNPRHLVRRRGQEARLRCSPMKGHSHVYWYRQLPEEGLKFMVYLQKENIIDESGMPKERFSAEFPKEGPSILRIQQVVRGDSAAYFCASSPPDRALSLSRDGYTFGSGTRLTVV.

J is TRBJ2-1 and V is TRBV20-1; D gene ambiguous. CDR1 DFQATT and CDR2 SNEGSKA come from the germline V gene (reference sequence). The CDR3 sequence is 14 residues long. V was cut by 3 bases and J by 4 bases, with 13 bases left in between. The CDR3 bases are TGCAGTGCTAGTCGAGAGCTCCCATACAATGAGCAGTTCTTC. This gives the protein CSASRELPYNEQFF.

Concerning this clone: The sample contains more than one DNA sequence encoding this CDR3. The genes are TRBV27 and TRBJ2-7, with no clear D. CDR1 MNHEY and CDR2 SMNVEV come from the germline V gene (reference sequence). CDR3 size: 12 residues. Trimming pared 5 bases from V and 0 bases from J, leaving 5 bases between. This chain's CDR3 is CASSPNSYEQYF. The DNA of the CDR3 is TGTGCCAGCAGTCCTAACTCCTACGAGCAGTACTTC.

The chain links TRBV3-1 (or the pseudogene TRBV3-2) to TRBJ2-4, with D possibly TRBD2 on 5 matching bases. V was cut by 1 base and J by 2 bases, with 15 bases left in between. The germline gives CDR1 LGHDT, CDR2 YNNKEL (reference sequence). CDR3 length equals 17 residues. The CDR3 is CASSQVGLADTKNIQYF. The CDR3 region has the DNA TGTGCCAGCAGCCAAGTAGGGCTAGCAGATACCAAAAACATTCAGTACTTC.

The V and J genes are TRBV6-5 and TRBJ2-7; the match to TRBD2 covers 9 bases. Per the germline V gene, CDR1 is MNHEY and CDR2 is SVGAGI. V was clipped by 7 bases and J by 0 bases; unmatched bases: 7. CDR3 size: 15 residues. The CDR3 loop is CASKSREGHSYEQYF. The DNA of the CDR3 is TGTGCCAGCAAATCGCGGGAGGGCCACTCCTACGAGCAGTACTTC.

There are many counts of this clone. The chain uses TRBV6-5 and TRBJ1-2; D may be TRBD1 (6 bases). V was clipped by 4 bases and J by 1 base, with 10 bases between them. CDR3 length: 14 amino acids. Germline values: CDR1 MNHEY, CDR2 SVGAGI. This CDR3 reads CASSSGTFNYGYTF. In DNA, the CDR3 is TGTGCCAGCAGTTCCGGGACATTTAACTATGGCTACACCTTC.

CDR3 in DNA: TGTGCCAGCAGCCAGGGGGGTGGATCACGACCTAATTCACCCCTCCACTTT. Translation: CASSQGGGSRPNSPLHF. The V gene is TRBV7-2, the J gene TRBJ1-6; 7 bases are shared with TRBD1. Germline lookup yields CDR1 SGHTA and CDR2 FQGNSA. CDR3 length equals 17 residues. V was clipped by 5 bases and J by 6 bases; unmatched bases: 13.

Written as DNA, the CDR3 is TGTGCCACCAGTTCGACAGGGATGGTGGGGACCCAGTACTTC. The encoded protein is CATSSTGMVGTQYF. This chain uses TRBV15 with TRBJ2-5; 7 bases agree with TRBD1. Germline V gene sequence: CDR1 LNHNV, CDR2 YYDKDF (reference sequence). The trim removed 6 bases at V and 7 bases at J, leaving 11 bases unmatched. This CDR3 has 14 amino acids.

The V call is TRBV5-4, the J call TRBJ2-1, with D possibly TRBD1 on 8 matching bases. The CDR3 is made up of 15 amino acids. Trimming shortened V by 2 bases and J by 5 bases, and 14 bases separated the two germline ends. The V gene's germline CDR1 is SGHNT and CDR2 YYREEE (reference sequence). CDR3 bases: TGTGCCAGCAGCTTAACCACAGGGGGGGACAATGAGCAGTTCTTC. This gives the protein CASSLTTGGDNEQFF.